This entry lists 6 T cell receptor beta chains sequenced from one sample in a study of OX40 agonist ivuxolimab in advanced cancers. Produced via immunoSEQ multiplex PCR; TCRdb's table is partial and in-frame only. The table records 100,000 to 120,000 clones, roughly 90% of them present only once. This specimen consisted of CD4+ or CD8+ T cells sorted from blood, obtained in a trial of the OX40 agonist ivuxolimab. The source of these receptors is an adult with an advanced solid tumor such as melanoma, head and neck, liver or kidney cancer.

The table lists this clone with a count of one. The chain links TRBV5-1 to TRBJ1-2, with D perhaps TRBD1 (6 bases). The CDR3 sequence is 14 residues long. Germline V lookup: CDR1 SGHRS, CDR2 YFSETQ. Trimming took off 2 bases at V and 7 bases at J, with 15 bases between the two ends. The DNA of the CDR3 is TGCGCCAGCAGCTTTAGGGGGTCGGGTGGTGGCTACACCTTC. Protein product: CASSFRGSGGGYTF.

The chain's CDR3 is CASGLVPYGYGYTF. CDR3 in DNA: TGTGCTAGTGGTTTGGTACCCTACGGGTATGGCTACACCTTC. The chain joins TRBV12-5 to TRBJ1-2; D is uncertain. CDR1 and CDR2 from the germline V gene are LGHNT and FRNRAP. Trimming took off 0 bases at V and 5 bases at J, with 10 bases between the two ends. CDR3 length: 14 amino acids.

CDR3 coding DNA: TGTGCCAGCAGCTTTATAGCGGGGGGGACCTACAATGAGCAGTTCTTC. The encoded protein is CASSFIAGGTYNEQFF. The rearrangement uses TRBV7-8 and TRBJ2-1, with TRBD2 matching 11 bases. Trimming at V came to 3 bases and at J to 2 bases, leaving 3 bases not matched to a gene. The CDR3 sequence is 16 residues long. Germline V CDR1 and CDR2: SGHVS, FQNEAQ.

CDR3 loop: CASSQDGGGLSYNEQFF. The CDR3 coding sequence is TGCGCCAGCAGCCAAGATGGGGGAGGGCTTTCCTACAATGAGCAGTTCTTC. V gene TRBV4-1 combines with J gene TRBJ2-1; 7 bases agree with TRBD2. J lost 1 base, V lost 0 bases, and 6 bases had no gene match. This CDR3 has 17 amino acids. CDR1 is MGHRA and CDR2 is YSYEKL in the germline V gene.

The chain couples TRBV29-1 to TRBJ2-7, with 7 bases fitting TRBD2. The ends lost 6 bases at V and 1 base at J; junction bases unmatched: 9. CDR3 size: 14 residues. The germline V gene encodes CDR1 SQVTM and CDR2 ANQGSEA. CDR3 amino acids: CSVLGGTTSYEQYF. The CDR3 coding sequence is TGCAGCGTCCTGGGGGGGACGACGTCCTACGAGCAGTACTTC.

This clone is a singleton in its sample. The chain is built from TRBV7-8 and TRBJ2-1; either TRBD1 or TRBD2 may fit D (6 bases each). Germline loops: CDR1 SGHVS, CDR2 FQNEAQ. Trimming stripped 5 bases from V and 7 bases from J, with 21 bases between. The CDR3 has 16 residues. CDR3 loop: CASSPSDGGPGNEQFF. The CDR3 DNA follows: TGTGCCAGCAGCCCGTCGGACGGGGGCCCTGGGAATGAGCAGTTCTTC.